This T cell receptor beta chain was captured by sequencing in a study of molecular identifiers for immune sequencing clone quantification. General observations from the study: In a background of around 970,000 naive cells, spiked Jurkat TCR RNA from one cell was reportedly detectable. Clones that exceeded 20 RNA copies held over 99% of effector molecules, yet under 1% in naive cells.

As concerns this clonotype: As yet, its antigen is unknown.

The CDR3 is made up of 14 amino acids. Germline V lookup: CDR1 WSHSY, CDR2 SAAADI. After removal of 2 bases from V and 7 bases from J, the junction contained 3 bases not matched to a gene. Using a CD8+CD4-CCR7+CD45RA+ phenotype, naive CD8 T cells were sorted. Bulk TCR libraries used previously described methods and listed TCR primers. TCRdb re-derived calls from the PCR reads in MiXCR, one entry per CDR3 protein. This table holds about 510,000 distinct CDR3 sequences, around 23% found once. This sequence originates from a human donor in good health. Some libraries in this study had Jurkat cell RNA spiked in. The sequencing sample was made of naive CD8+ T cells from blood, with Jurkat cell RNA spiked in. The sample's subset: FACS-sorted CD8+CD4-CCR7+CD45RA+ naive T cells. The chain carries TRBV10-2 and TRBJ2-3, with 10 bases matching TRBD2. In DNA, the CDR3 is TGCGCCAGCAGTGAGGCTAGCGGGGGATATACGCAGTATTTT. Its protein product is CASSEASGGYTQYF.